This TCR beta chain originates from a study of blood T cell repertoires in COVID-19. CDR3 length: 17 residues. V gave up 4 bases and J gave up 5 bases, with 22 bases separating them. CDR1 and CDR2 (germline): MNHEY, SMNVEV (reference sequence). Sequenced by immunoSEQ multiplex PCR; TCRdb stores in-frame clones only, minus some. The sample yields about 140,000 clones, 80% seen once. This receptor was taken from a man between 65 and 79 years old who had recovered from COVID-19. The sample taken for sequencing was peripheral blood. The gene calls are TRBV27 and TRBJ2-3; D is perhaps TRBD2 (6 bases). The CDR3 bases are TGTGCCAGCAGTTCCCCATTTCGGCGGGACGCTAGAGATACGCAGTATTTT. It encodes CASSSPFRRDARDTQYF.